This T cell receptor beta chain came from a study of blood T cell repertoires in COVID-19. On the study more broadly: Sites in the United States, Italy and Spain provided acute and convalescent COVID-19 samples. T cells, B-cell-depleted T cells, or PBMCs supplied cDNA or gDNA.

Germline CDR1 MRHNA, CDR2 SNTAGT. The CDR3 is 12 residues long. V was clipped by 8 bases and J by 4 bases, with 11 bases between them. Original handling: Reference gene primers were amplified, and this amplification served to estimate nucleated cell counts. Clones were read by immunoSEQ multiplex PCR, and TCRdb kept only the in-frame ones, dropping some. D and trimming were read from the DNA, whereas the V and J calls and clone size are those reported in that table. The sample has approximately 200,000 clones; around 86% are singletons. The rearrangement joins TRBV6-4 to TRBJ1-2, with D possibly matching TRBD1 (6 bases). Sequencing was carried out using peripheral blood. The source of this sequence is a man aged 45-65 years with acute or convalescent COVID-19. CDR3 residues: CASGGAGYGYTF. As DNA, the CDR3 is TGTGCCAGCGGGGGGGCCGGCTATGGCTACACCTTC.